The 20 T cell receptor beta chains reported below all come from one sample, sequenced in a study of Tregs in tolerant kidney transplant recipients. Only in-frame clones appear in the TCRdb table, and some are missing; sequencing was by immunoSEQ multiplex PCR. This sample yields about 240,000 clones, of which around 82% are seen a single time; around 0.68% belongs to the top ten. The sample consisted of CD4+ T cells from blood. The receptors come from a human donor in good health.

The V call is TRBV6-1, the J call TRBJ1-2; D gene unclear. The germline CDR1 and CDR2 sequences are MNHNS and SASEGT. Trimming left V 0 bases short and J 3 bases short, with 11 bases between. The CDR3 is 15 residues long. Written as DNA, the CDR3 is TGTGCCAGCAGTGAAGCGGGCGGTCCCTACTATGGCTACACCTTC. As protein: CASSEAGGPYYGYTF.

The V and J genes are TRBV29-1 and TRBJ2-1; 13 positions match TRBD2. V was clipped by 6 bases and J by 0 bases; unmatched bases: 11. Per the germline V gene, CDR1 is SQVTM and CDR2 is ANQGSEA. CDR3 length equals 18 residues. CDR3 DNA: TGCAGCGTCCACACCGGGACTAGCGGGACGAGCTCCTACAATGAGCAGTTCTTC. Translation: CSVHTGTSGTSSYNEQFF.

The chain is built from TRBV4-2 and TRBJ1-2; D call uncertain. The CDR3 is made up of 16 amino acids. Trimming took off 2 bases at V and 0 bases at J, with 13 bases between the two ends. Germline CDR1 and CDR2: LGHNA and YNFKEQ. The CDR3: CASSQPDADANYGYTF. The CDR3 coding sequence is TGTGCCAGCAGCCAACCGGACGCCGACGCTAACTATGGCTACACCTTC.

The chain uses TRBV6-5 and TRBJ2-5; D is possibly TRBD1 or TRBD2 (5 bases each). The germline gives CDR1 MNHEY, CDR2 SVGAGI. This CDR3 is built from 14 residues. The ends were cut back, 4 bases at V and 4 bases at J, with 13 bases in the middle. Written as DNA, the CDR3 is TGTGCCAGCAGTTTACGGGGCCTAGGAGAGACCCAGTACTTC. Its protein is CASSLRGLGETQYF.

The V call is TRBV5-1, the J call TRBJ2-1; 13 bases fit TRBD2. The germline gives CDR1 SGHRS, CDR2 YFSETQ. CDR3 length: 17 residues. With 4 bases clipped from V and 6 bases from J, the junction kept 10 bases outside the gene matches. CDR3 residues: CASSQIPGLAGPNEQFF. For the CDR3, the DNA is TGCGCCAGCAGCCAGATTCCGGGACTAGCGGGGCCCAATGAGCAGTTCTTC.

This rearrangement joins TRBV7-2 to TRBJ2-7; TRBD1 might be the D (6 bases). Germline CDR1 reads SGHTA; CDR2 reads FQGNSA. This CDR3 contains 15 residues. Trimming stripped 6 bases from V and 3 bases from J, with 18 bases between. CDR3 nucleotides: TGTGCCAGCAGTTCCAGGGGCCCTCTCATCTACGAGCAGTACTTC. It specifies CASSSRGPLIYEQYF.

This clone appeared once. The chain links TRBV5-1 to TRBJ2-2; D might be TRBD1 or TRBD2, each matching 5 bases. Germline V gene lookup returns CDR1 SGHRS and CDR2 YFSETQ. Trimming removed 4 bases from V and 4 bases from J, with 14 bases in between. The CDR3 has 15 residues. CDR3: CASSAGWSGTGELFF. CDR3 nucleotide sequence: TGCGCCAGCAGCGCAGGGTGGAGCGGCACCGGGGAGCTGTTTTTT.

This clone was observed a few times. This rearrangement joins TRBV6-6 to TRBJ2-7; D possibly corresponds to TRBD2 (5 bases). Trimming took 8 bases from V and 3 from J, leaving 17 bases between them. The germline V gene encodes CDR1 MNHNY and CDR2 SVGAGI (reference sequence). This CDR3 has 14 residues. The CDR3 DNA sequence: TGTGCCAGCTGCTACCCCGGGGAGAACTACGAGCAGTACTTC. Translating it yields CASCYPGENYEQYF.

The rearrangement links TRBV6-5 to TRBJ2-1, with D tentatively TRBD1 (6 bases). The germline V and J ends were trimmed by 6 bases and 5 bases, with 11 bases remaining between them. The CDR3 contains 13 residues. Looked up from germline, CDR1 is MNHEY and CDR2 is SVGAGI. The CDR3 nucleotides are TGTGCCAGCAGGCCGGGGACAAACAATGAGCAGTTCTTC. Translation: CASRPGTNNEQFF.

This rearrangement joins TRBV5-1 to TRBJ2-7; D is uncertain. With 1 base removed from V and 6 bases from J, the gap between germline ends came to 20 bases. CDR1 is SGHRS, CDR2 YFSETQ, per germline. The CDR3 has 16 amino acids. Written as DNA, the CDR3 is TGCGCCAGCAGCTTGCCTAAGGCTCAGATCAGAGGCGAGCAGTACTTC. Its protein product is CASSLPKAQIRGEQYF.

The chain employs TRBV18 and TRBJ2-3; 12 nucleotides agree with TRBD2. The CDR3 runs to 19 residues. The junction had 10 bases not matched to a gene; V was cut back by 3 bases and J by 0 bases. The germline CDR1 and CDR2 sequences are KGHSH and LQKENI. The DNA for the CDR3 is TGTGCCAGCTCACCCATCCCCAAGACTAGCGGGGGTAGCACAGATACGCAGTATTTT. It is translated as CASSPIPKTSGGSTDTQYF.

For the CDR3, the DNA is TGTGCCAGCAGCCCCGGATTGACCTACGAGCAGTACTTC. Protein: CASSPGLTYEQYF. The V and J genes are TRBV5-6 and TRBJ2-7, with D unclear. The V end lost 4 bases, the J end lost 2 bases, and 10 bases lay between the germline ends. Germline lookup yields CDR1 SGHDT and CDR2 YYEEEE. This CDR3 is built from 13 residues.

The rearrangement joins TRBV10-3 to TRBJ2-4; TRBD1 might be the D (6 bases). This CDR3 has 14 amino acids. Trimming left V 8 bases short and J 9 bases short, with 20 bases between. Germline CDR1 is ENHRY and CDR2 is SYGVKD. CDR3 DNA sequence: TGTGCCATCGGGAGTGAAGGGGGAGCACGCATTCAGTACTTC. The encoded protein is CAIGSEGGARIQYF.

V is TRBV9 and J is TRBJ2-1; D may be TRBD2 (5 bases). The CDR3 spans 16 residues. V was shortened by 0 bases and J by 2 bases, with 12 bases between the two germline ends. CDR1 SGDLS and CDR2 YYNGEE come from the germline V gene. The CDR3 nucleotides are TGTGCCAGCAGCGTAGATAGCGAAATGACCTACAATGAGCAGTTCTTC. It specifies CASSVDSEMTYNEQFF. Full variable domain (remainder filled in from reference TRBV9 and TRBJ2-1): DSGVTQTPKHLITATGQRVTLRCSPRSGDLSVYWYQQSLDQGLQFLIQYYNGEERAKGNILERFSAQQFPDLHSELNLSSLELGDSALYFCASSVDSEMTYNEQFFGPGTRLTVL.

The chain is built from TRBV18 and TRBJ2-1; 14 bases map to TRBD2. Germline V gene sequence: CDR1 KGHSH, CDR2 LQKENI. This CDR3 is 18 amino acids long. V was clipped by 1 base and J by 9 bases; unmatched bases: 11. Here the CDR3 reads CASSPLPRLAGGRGEQFF. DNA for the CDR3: TGTGCCAGCTCACCACTTCCCCGACTAGCGGGAGGGAGGGGTGAGCAGTTCTTC.

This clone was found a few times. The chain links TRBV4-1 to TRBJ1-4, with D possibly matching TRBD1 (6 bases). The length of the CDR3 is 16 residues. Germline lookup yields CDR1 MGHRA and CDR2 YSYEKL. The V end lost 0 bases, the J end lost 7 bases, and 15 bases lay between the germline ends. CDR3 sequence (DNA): TGCGCCAGCAGCCAAGAGGGCTACAGGGTGGGTGAAAAACTGTTTTTT. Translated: CASSQEGYRVGEKLFF.

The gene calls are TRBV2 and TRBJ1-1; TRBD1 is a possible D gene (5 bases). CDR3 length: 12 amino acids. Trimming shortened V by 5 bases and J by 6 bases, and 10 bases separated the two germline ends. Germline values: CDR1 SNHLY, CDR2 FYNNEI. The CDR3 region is CASSLTDSEAFF. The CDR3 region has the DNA TGTGCCAGCAGTTTGACAGATTCTGAAGCTTTCTTT.

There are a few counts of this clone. The CDR3 loop is CAGRGAEKLFF. The CDR3 DNA follows: TGTGCCGGGAGGGGGGCTGAAAAACTGTTTTTT. V is TRBV2 and J is TRBJ1-4; D might be TRBD1 (6 bases). Germline V lookup: CDR1 SNHLY, CDR2 FYNNEI. The CDR3 totals 11 residues. V was shortened by 11 bases and J by 7 bases, with 11 bases between the two germline ends.

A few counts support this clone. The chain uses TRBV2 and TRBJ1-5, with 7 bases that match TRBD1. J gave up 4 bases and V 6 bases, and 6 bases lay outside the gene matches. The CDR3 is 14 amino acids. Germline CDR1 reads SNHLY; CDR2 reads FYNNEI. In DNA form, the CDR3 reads TGTGCCAGCAGCCCTGACAGGGTGAATCAGCCCCAGCATTTT. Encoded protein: CASSPDRVNQPQHF.

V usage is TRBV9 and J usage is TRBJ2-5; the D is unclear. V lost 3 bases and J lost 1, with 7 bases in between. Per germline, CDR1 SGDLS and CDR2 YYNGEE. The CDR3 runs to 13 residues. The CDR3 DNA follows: TGTGCCAGCAGCGGACAATTCCAAGAGACCCAGTACTTC. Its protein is CASSGQFQETQYF.